Below, one TCR beta chain is given with its context. TCRdb's copy holds only in-frame clones and misses some; the assay was immunoSEQ multiplex PCR. The repertoire holds approximately 73,000 clones, with 75% to 90% as singletons. This CDR3 comprises 16 residues. V was pared by 5 bases and J by 0 bases, with 6 bases of the junction left unmatched. Germline CDR1 MNHEY, CDR2 SMNVEV (reference sequence). These data are taken from a study of OX40 agonist ivuxolimab in advanced cancers. J is TRBJ2-1 and V is TRBV27, with 8 bases matching TRBD1. Sequencing was performed on CD4+ or CD8+ T cells sorted from blood, taken in a trial of the OX40 agonist ivuxolimab. This TCR came from an adult with an advanced solid tumor such as melanoma, head and neck, liver or kidney cancer. The CDR3 sequence is CASSLAGGFSYNEQFF. The DNA of the CDR3 is TGTGCCAGCAGTCTTGCAGGGGGCTTCTCCTACAATGAGCAGTTCTTC.